A single sample gave rise to the 20 T cell receptor beta chains below, sequenced in a study of cytomegalovirus exposure and HLA in healthy donors (dated by TCRdb to the late 2010s). Library creation used the immunoSEQ multiplex PCR assay. The multiplex PCR relied on a mix of 60 forward primers for TCR Vbeta segments and 13 reverse primers for TCR Jbeta segments. TCRdb provides this immuneACCESS table in a form limited to in-frame rearrangements. Some clones are lacking; in checked studies, under half of them reflect an unresolved V gene, and why the rest are absent is not known. This sample gives some 200,000 clones in total; roughly 8.7% of them show up just once. Roughly 1.3% of the sample lies in the top ten. The specimen sequenced was PBMCs. These receptors were obtained from a woman aged 25 to 45 in good health and CMV-seropositive.

This clone was found a few times. The CDR3, as DNA: TGTGCCAGTAGTATGGAGGGCCTCTCTGGAAACACCATATATTTT. As protein: CASSMEGLSGNTIYF. This chain connects TRBV19 to TRBJ1-3; D unclear. Germline loops: CDR1 LNHDA, CDR2 SQIVND (reference sequence). Trimming left V 3 bases short and J 0 bases short, with 9 bases between. The CDR3 is 15 amino acids.

V gene TRBV2 combines with J gene TRBJ2-5, with 7 bases lining up with TRBD2. CDR1 is SNHLY, CDR2 FYNNEI, per germline. V shed 7 bases and J 5 bases; nucleotides not matched to a gene: 10. There are 14 residues in the CDR3. DNA for the CDR3: TGTGCCAGCATGAGAAGCGGGAATACCGAGACCCAGTACTTC. Amino acids: CASMRSGNTETQYF.

This clone has more than one count but fewer than ten. The CDR3 region is CASSEGPFSYEQYF. CDR3 sequence (DNA): TGCGCCAGCAGTGAGGGGCCGTTCTCCTACGAGCAGTACTTC. This chain uses TRBV10-1 with TRBJ2-7; the D is unclear. V was shortened by 2 bases and J by 0 bases, with 8 bases between the two germline ends. Germline CDR1 reads WNHNN; CDR2 reads SYGVQD (reference sequence). This CDR3 has 14 amino acids.

The J gene is TRBJ2-7, the V gene TRBV30; possible D gene TRBD1, 5 bases. Germline V gene lookup returns CDR1 GTSNPN and CDR2 SVGIG (reference sequence). The CDR3 has 13 amino acids. Trimming removed 2 bases at V and 0 bases at J, with 8 bases between. The CDR3 nucleotides read TGTGCCTGGAGTAGGGGATTCTCCTACGAGCAGTACTTC. Amino acid sequence: CAWSRGFSYEQYF.

In this sample, this clone turned up a few times. This sequence joins TRBV29-1 and TRBJ1-3; 10 nucleotides match TRBD1. This CDR3 is built from 15 residues. Trimming cost V 5 bases and J 3 bases; bases outside gene matches: 7. CDR1 and CDR2 (germline): SQVTM, ANQGSEA. The CDR3 is CSVHSTGGYGNTIYF. CDR3 coding DNA: TGCAGCGTTCATTCGACAGGGGGCTATGGAAACACCATATATTTT.

This clone was seen a few times. J is TRBJ1-3 and V is TRBV6-5; D not resolved. Trimming removed 6 bases at V and 1 base at J, with 10 bases between. The CDR3 is made up of 14 amino acids. Germline CDR1 is MNHEY and CDR2 is SVGAGI. Here the CDR3 reads CASRGTASGNTIYF. As DNA, the CDR3 is TGTGCCAGCAGGGGCACAGCTTCTGGAAACACCATATATTTT.

The gene calls are TRBV7-9 and TRBJ2-7; 9 nucleotides align to TRBD1. The CDR3 length is 19 residues. Germline trimming cut 2 bases from V and 2 bases from J; bases unmatched to any gene: 16. The germline gives CDR1 SEHNR, CDR2 FQNEAQ (reference sequence). Here the CDR3 reads CASSLYGDRGIVGAYEQYF. CDR3 bases: TGTGCCAGCAGCTTATACGGAGACAGGGGGATCGTTGGAGCCTACGAGCAGTACTTC. Drawing the rest from reference TRBV7-9 and TRBJ2-7, the complete variable domain is DTGVSQNPRHKITKRGQNVTFRCDPISEHNRLYWYRQTLGQGPEFLTYFQNEAQLEKSRLLSDRFSAERPKGSFSTLEIQRTEQGDSAMYLCASSLYGDRGIVGAYEQYFGPGTRLTVT.

The chain recombines TRBV5-4 with TRBJ2-4, with D possibly TRBD1 on 6 matching bases. V was cut by 2 bases and J by 5 bases, with 14 bases left in between. Germline V gene lookup returns CDR1 SGHNT and CDR2 YYREEE (reference sequence). This CDR3 has 15 residues. CDR3 region: CASSFIRGAENIQYF. The CDR3 coding sequence is TGTGCCAGCAGCTTTATCAGGGGCGCGGAAAACATTCAGTACTTC.

V usage is TRBV7-9 and J usage is TRBJ2-1; 7 nucleotides match TRBD2. The CDR3 consists of 15 residues. The germline V gene encodes CDR1 SEHNR and CDR2 FQNEAQ (reference sequence). V lost 1 base to trimming and J lost 3 bases; unmatched junction nucleotides: 3. The CDR3 protein is CASSLVSGGYNEQFF. The CDR3 DNA is TGTGCCAGCAGCTTAGTTTCGGGAGGCTACAATGAGCAGTTCTTC.

This chain joins TRBV7-9 and TRBJ1-1; D uncertain. V lost 2 bases, J lost 0 bases, and 4 bases lay in between. This CDR3 is 13 amino acids long. Germline assignment: CDR1 SEHNR and CDR2 FQNEAQ (reference sequence). The CDR3 protein is CASSLTVNTEAFF. In nucleotides, the CDR3 is TGTGCCAGCAGCTTAACGGTGAACACTGAAGCTTTCTTT.

This clone was detected a few times. This chain links TRBV6-6 with TRBJ1-2, with 7 bases fitting TRBD1. Losses at the gene ends were 2 bases for V and 7 bases for J; bases not matched to a gene: 7. Germline CDR1 reads MNHNY; CDR2 reads SVGAGI (reference sequence). The CDR3 loop spans 14 amino acids. The CDR3 bases are TGTGCCAGCAGTTACGACAGGGTCAGGGGTGGCTACACCTTC. Its protein is CASSYDRVRGGYTF.

The rearrangement joins TRBV2 to TRBJ1-5; 7 bases map to TRBD1. CDR3 length equals 14 residues. Losses at the gene ends were 6 bases for V and 7 bases for J; bases not matched to a gene: 9. Germline CDR1 is SNHLY and CDR2 is FYNNEI. The CDR3 loop reads CASSFSTGNQPQHF. DNA for the CDR3: TGTGCCAGCAGCTTTTCGACAGGGAACCAGCCCCAGCATTTT.

The V gene is TRBV27, the J gene TRBJ2-1; possible D gene TRBD2, 5 bases. CDR3 length equals 15 residues. CDR1 and CDR2 (germline): MNHEY, SMNVEV (reference sequence). Trimming cost V 6 bases and J 0 bases, with 12 bases left between them. The CDR3 loop reads CASSLLGSSYNEQFF. The CDR3 bases are TGTGCCAGCAGCCTACTGGGGAGCTCCTACAATGAGCAGTTCTTC.

The V and J genes are TRBV5-4 and TRBJ1-4; D is possibly TRBD1 (6 bases). CDR1 is SGHNT and CDR2 is YYREEE in the germline V gene (reference sequence). CDR3 size: 14 residues. V lost 1 base and J 5 bases, leaving 9 bases between the germline ends. CDR3 bases: TGTGCCAGCAGCTTGTGGCAGGGGAATGAAAAACTGTTTTTT. Translated, it gives CASSLWQGNEKLFF.

The gene calls are TRBV2 and TRBJ2-3; a possible D gene is TRBD1 (5 bases). Looked up from germline, CDR1 is SNHLY and CDR2 is FYNNEI. V was shortened by 2 bases and J by 9 bases, with 12 bases between the two germline ends. This CDR3 has 13 residues. CDR3 DNA: TGTGCCAGCAGTGAACAGGGTCACGACACGCAGTATTTT. Translating gives CASSEQGHDTQYF.

CDR3 sequence reads: CASSQVGLTSENTGELFF. CDR3 nucleotide sequence: TGCGCCAGCAGCCAAGTGGGGCTGACTAGCGAGAACACCGGGGAGCTGTTTTTT. The V gene is TRBV4-1, the J gene TRBJ2-2, with 8 bases lining up with TRBD2. Germline CDR1 is MGHRA and CDR2 is YSYEKL. The CDR3 spans 18 residues. The V and J ends lost 1 base and 1 base, in that order; junction bases with no gene match: 8.

This clone has just a few counts. The genes are TRBV6-1 and TRBJ1-1, with D maybe TRBD1 (6 bases). Looked up from germline, CDR1 is MNHNS and CDR2 is SASEGT. V lost 6 bases to trimming and J lost 4 bases, with 12 bases between them. This CDR3 spans 13 amino acids. CDR3 region: CASRATGSTEAFF. The CDR3 region has the DNA TGTGCCAGCAGGGCCACAGGGAGCACTGAAGCTTTCTTT.

The chain combines TRBV6-1 with TRBJ1-2; tentatively, D is TRBD1 (5 bases). The V and J ends lost 4 bases and 4 bases respectively, with 13 bases between them. Germline V gene lookup returns CDR1 MNHNS and CDR2 SASEGT. This CDR3 contains 14 residues. The CDR3 is CASSAIRQPYGYTF. The CDR3 bases are TGTGCCAGCAGTGCTATCAGACAGCCCTATGGCTACACCTTC.

This clone showed up just a few times. This rearrangement joins TRBV5-7 to TRBJ2-7; tentative D call: TRBD1 (6 bases). TRBV5-7 is flagged as an ORF with uncertain function. The CDR3 runs to 17 residues. V was pared by 6 bases and J by 0 bases, with 22 bases between. The CDR3 is CASTPGVPGTSSYEQYF. CDR3 DNA sequence: TGTGCCAGCACTCCGGGCGTGCCCGGGACAAGCTCCTACGAGCAGTACTTC.

The chain links TRBV27 to TRBJ2-7; TRBD1 is a possible D gene (6 bases). The CDR3 consists of 14 residues. Germline lookup yields CDR1 MNHEY and CDR2 SMNVEV (reference sequence). Trimming removed 5 bases from V and 0 bases from J, with 11 bases in between. CDR3 bases: TGTGCCAGCAGTACAGGGTGGGGCTCCTACGAGCAGTACTTC. Amino acid sequence: CASSTGWGSYEQYF.